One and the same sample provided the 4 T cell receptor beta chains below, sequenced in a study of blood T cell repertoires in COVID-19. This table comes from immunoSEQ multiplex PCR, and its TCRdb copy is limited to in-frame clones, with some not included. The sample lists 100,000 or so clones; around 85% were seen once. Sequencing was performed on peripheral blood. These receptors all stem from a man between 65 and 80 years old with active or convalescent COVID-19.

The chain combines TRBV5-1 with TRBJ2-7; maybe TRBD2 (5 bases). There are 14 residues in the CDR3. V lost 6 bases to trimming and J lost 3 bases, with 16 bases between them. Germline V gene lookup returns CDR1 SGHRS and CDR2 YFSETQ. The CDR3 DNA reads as TGCGCCAGCAAGGGAGACGGGGAATTCTACGAGCAGTACTTC. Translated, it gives CASKGDGEFYEQYF.

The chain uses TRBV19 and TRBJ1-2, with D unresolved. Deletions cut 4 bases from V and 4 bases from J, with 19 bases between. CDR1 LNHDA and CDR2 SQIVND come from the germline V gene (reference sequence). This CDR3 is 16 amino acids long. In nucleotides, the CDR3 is TGTGCCAGTAGTAGCGGCTCGGTCCGCGGGCTCTATGGCTACACCTTC. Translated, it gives CASSSGSVRGLYGYTF.

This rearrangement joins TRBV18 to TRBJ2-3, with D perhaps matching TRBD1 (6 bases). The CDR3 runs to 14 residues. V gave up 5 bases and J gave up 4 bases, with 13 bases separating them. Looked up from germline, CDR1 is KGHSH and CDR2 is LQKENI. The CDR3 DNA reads TGTGCCAGCTCAGAAGAACAGGGTCCAGATACGCAGTATTTT. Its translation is CASSEEQGPDTQYF.

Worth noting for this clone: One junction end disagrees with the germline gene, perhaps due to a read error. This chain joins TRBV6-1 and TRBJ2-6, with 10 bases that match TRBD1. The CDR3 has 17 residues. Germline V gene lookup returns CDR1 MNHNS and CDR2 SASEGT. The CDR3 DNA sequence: TGTGCCAGCAGGGAAGGACAGGGGGTCTCTGGGGCCAACGTCCTGACTTTC. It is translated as CASREGQGVSGANVLTF.